Below, 11 T cell receptor beta chains from the same sample are listed, as sequenced in a study of T cells in women clearing cervical HPV infection. Assay: immunoSEQ multiplex PCR; the TCRdb copy retains only in-frame clones and omits some. Its listing shows approximately 35,000 clones. The sample comprised blood buffy coat. The receptors stem from a woman aged 18 to 75 with a cervical HPV16 infection that either progressed to CIN3+ or cleared (not recorded which).

As regards this clone: The read finishes 3 residues shy of the CDR3 end, and the germline J gene is used to complete it. The chain has TRBV2 and TRBJ1-2; D unclear. The CDR3 length is 13 residues. Germline values: CDR1 SNHLY, CDR2 FYNNEI. The CDR3 DNA, read in part, is TGTGCCAGCGTGGGCACTTTTTTCTACGAC. This translates into CASVGTFFYD. The whole CDR3 protein is CASVGTFFYDYTF.

Regarding this clone: Coverage ceases 3 residues before the CDR3 finishes, and the germline J gene fills in the end. This rearrangement joins TRBV5-5 to TRBJ1-5, with TRBD1 matching over 7 bases. The CDR3 has 15 amino acids. The trim removed 2 bases at V and 0 bases at J, leaving 2 bases unmatched. Germline V gives CDR1 SGHKS, CDR2 YYEKEE (reference sequence). CDR3 DNA, as far as it was read: TGTGCCAGCAGCTTAACAGGGGTTAGCAATCAGCCC. This translates into CASSLTGVSNQP. The CDR3, in full, reads CASSLTGVSNQPQHF.

Points on this clone: With the read ending 3 residues before the CDR3 end, the germline J gene is used to fill in that end. This chain links TRBV7-9 with TRBJ2-5; the match to TRBD2 covers 10 bases. After removal of 4 bases from V and 1 base from J, the junction contained 3 bases not matched to a gene. The CDR3 has 15 residues. Germline assignment: CDR1 SEHNR and CDR2 FQNEAQ (reference sequence). This CDR3 is CASSSWTSGQETQYF. Incomplete CDR3 DNA: TGTGCCAGCAGCTCATGGACTAGCGGCCAAGAGACC. The complete variable domain, with remaining parts taken from reference TRBV7-9 and TRBJ2-5, reads DTGVSQNPRHKITKRGQNVTFRCDPISEHNRLYWYRQTLGQGPEFLTYFQNEAQLEKSRLLSDRFSAERPKGSFSTLEIQRTEQGDSAMYLCASSSWTSGQETQYFGPGTRLLVL.

Comments on this clone: The read is 3 residues too short to cover the CDR3 end, so that end is filled in from the germline J gene. The chain couples TRBV24-1 to TRBJ2-3, with D possibly TRBD2 on 6 matching bases. V was shortened by 5 bases and J by 0 bases, with 11 bases between the two germline ends. Germline V gene data show CDR1 as KGHDR and CDR2 as SFDVKD. The CDR3 length is 15 residues. The part of the CDR3 DNA that was read is TGTGCCACCAGTGGCGGGGAAACTAGCACAGATACG. Translation gives CATSGGETSTDT. The CDR3 reads in full as CATSGGETSTDTQYF.

On this clone itself: The DNA ends 3 residues before the CDR3 does, and the rest of the CDR3 is filled in from the germline J gene. The chain is built from TRBV10-3 and TRBJ1-3; D remains unclear. Germline lookup yields CDR1 ENHRY and CDR2 SYGVKD. The V gene lost 3 bases and the J gene lost 2 bases, with 11 bases spanning the gap. This CDR3 region has 15 residues. Here the CDR3 reads CAISERDKTGNTIYF. CDR3 DNA, as far as it was read: TGTGCCATCAGTGAACGCGACAAAACTGGAAACACC.

Comments on this clone: The read ends 3 residues shy of where the CDR3 ends; the end is completed using the germline J gene. The chain uses TRBV4-2 and TRBJ2-6; no definite D call. V was cut by 0 bases and J by 0 bases, with 3 bases left in between. This CDR3 comprises 15 residues. Germline V lookup: CDR1 LGHNA, CDR2 YNFKEQ. The CDR3 DNA, read in part, is TGTGCCAGCAGCCAAGACAACTCTGGGGCCAACGTC. It translates to CASSQDNSGANV. The complete CDR3 reads CASSQDNSGANVLTF.

A word on this clone: Read sequence stops 3 residues before the CDR3 end, and the germline J gene provides the missing end. The chain links TRBV6-2 or TRBV6-3 to TRBJ2-3, with D possibly matching TRBD2 (6 bases). From germline, CDR1 is MNHEY and CDR2 SVGEGT. The CDR3 spans 15 residues. The germline V and J ends were trimmed by 2 bases and 1 base, with 10 bases remaining between them. CDR3 DNA (partial): TGTGCCAGCAGTTACGATCCGGGGGGCACAGATACG. It yields the protein CASSYDPGGTDT. The full CDR3 is CASSYDPGGTDTQYF.

In regard to this clone: The observed sequence ends 3 residues before the CDR3 terminus, with the missing tail filled in from the germline J gene. The chain is built from TRBV7-2 and TRBJ1-2, with D possibly matching TRBD1 (6 bases). This CDR3 spans 15 amino acids. CDR1 is SGHTA and CDR2 is FQGNSA in the germline V gene. Trimming stripped 5 bases from V and 4 bases from J, with 17 bases between. The sequenced part of the CDR3 DNA is TGTGCCAGCAGCCCACCGGGACACTACGCCTATGGC. Its protein is CASSPPGHYAYG. The full CDR3 reads CASSPPGHYAYGYTF.

On this clone: The CDR3 goes on 3 residues after the read ends, and that part is filled in from the germline J gene. V usage is TRBV11-2 and J usage is TRBJ2-1; 10 nucleotides match TRBD2. Germline-derived CDR1 and CDR2 are SGHAT and FQNNGV. The V and J ends lost 7 bases and 4 bases, in that order; junction bases with no gene match: 4. This CDR3 comprises 14 residues. The covered CDR3 bases are TGTGCCAGCATGGCTAGCGGGGGATACAATGAG. Protein: CASMASGGYNE. The CDR3 as a whole reads CASMASGGYNEQFF.

A remark on this clone: Germline and junction disagree at one end, which may indicate a read error. The CDR3 goes on 3 residues after the read ends, and that part is filled in from the germline J gene. V usage is TRBV4-1 and J usage is TRBJ2-4, with D perhaps matching TRBD1 (5 bases). Germline V gene data show CDR1 as MGHRA and CDR2 as YSYEKL. The CDR3 runs 18 residues. CDR3 DNA, as far as it was read: TGCGCCAGCGGCCAAGGGCGGAAGGGGAAGGTAGCCAAAAACATT. Its protein is CASGQGRKGKVAKNI. The whole CDR3 region reads CASGQGRKGKVAKNIQYF.

A note on this clone: The read ends 3 residues shy of where the CDR3 ends; the end is completed using the germline J gene. The chain recombines TRBV7-6 with TRBJ2-5, with 9 bases aligning to TRBD1. This CDR3 contains 17 residues. V shed 2 bases and J 5 bases; nucleotides not matched to a gene: 12. Germline-derived CDR1 and CDR2 are SGHVS and FNYEAQ. The DNA read from the CDR3 is TGTGCCAGCAGCTTATTCACCGGGACAGGGATGGTGGAGACC. Translating it yields CASSLFTGTGMVET. From start to end, the CDR3 is CASSLFTGTGMVETQYF.